This T cell receptor beta chain was recorded in a study of blood T cells in healthy people across ages. Study-wide background: About one barcoded beta molecule per two T cells was the capture yield of template switching.

PCR was performed a second time for about 7 to 12 cycles using a sample-barcoded 5' primer and a J-beta primer mix. TCRdb analysed the 5' RACE reads with MiXCR anew, one entry per CDR3 protein. The sample yields roughly 2 million distinct CDR3 sequences, around half seen once. This clonotype was counted between two and nine times. Its antigen is not known. V dropped 6 bases and J dropped 1 base, with 18 bases sitting between them. The germline gives CDR1 MDHEN, CDR2 SYDVKM. CDR3 length: 16 amino acids. Study-wide points: Across the age range, TCR beta diversity per million T cells fell in a roughly linear way. Estimates drawn from one million T cells were deemed to understate diversity.

Material: blood. The chain joins TRBV28 to TRBJ1-2; D unclear. This clonotype was sampled from a middle-aged woman in good health. The CDR3 region has the DNA TGTGCCAGCAGGTCCGGACGGGGAACTCTTAACTATGGCTACACCTTC. Encoded protein: CASRSGRGTLNYGYTF.